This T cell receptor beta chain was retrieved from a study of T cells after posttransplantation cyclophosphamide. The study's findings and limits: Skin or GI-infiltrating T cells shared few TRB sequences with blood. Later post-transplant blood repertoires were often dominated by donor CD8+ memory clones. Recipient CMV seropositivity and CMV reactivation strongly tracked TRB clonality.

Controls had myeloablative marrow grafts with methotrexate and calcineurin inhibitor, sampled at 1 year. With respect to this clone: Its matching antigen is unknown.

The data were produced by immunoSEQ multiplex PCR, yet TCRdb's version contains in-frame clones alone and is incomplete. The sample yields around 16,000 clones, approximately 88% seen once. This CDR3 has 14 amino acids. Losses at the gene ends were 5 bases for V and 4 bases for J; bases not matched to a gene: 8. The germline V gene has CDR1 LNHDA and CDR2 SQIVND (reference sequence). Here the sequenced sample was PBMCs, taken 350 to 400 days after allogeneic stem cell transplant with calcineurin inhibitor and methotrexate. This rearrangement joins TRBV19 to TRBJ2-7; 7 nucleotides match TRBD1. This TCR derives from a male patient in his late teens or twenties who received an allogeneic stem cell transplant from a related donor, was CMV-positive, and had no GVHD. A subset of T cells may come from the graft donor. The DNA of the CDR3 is TGTGCCAGTAGTCCTACAGGGGCGGATTACGAGCAGTACTTC. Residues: CASSPTGADYEQYF.